These T cell receptor beta chains were read from a single sample in a study of response to subunit inactivated influenza vaccine. TCRdb used MiXCR to reprocess the RT-PCR reads, holding one entry per CDR3 protein. The sample lists approximately 700,000 distinct CDR3 sequences, about a sixth seen once, with approximately 10% in the top ten. Sequencing was performed on PBMCs from blood, taken 11 to 12 days after vaccination. The receptor source for this set is a man aged 50-59 years who received an inactivated influenza vaccine. The CDR3 runs from the conserved cysteine through the conserved F or W. Each record gives: CDR3 protein, CDR3 DNA, clone size, D gene, J gene, V gene. The D gene is left open where the match is weak. Clone size is not always given. Where it is, it says once, few, many or a class for expanded clones.

CASRGSAGHTDTQYF TGTGCCAGCAGGGGTTCGGCGGGCCACACAGATACGCAGTATTTT - - TRBJ2-3 TRBV6-1
CASSLYLQEADTQYF TGTGCCAGCAGCCTGTACCTCCAGGAGGCAGATACGCAGTATTTT few - TRBJ2-3 TRBV7-2
CSARVPRRGNEQFF TGCAGTGCTAGAGTTCCCAGGCGGGGTAATGAGCAGTTCTTC - - TRBJ2-1 TRBV20-1
CASSALPRDTGELFF TGTGCCAGCAGCGCACTACCACGAGACACCGGGGAGCTGTTTTTT few - TRBJ2-2 TRBV5-6
CASSLGQRGTGFGNEQFF TGTGCCAGCAGTTTAGGTCAACGCGGGACCGGCTTCGGCAATGAGCAGTTCTTC - - TRBJ2-1 TRBV12-3/TRBV12-4
CASSLGDRGETQYF TGCGCCAGCAGCTTGGGCGACAGGGGGGAGACCCAGTACTTC few TRBD1 TRBJ2-5 TRBV5-1
CASSLVWDRAGYTF TGTGCCAGCAGCTTAGTGTGGGACAGGGCTGGCTACACCTTC few TRBD1 TRBJ1-2 TRBV7-2
CASSEDSWTEAFF TGTGCCAGCAGTGAAGACAGTTGGACTGAAGCTTTCTTT few - TRBJ1-1 TRBV6-1
CASSAKTDTQYF TGCGCCAGCAGCGCGAAGACTGATACGCAGTATTTT - - TRBJ2-3 TRBV5-1
CASSSRVVQTYEQYF TGTGCCAGCAGTTCCAGGGTGGTTCAAACCTACGAGCAGTACTTC - - TRBJ2-7 TRBV12-3/TRBV12-4
CAWRVDWGNTEAFF TGTGCCTGGAGGGTGGATTGGGGGAACACTGAAGCTTTCTTT many - TRBJ1-1 TRBV30
CASGGGTEAFF TGCGCCAGCGGGGGGGGCACTGAAGCTTTCTTT few - TRBJ1-1 TRBV4-1
CSARRDGYSNQPQHF TGCAGTGCTAGAAGGGACGGATATAGCAATCAGCCCCAGCATTTT - - TRBJ1-5 TRBV20-1
CASRAGSQETQYF TGTGCCAGCCGGGCAGGATCTCAAGAGACCCAGTACTTC - - TRBJ2-5 TRBV12-3/TRBV12-4
CAIRTGNEQFF TGTGCCATCAGAACGGGAAATGAGCAGTTCTTC - - TRBJ2-1 TRBV10-3
CASSARLAGDFEQFF TGTGCCAGCAGCGCCCGACTAGCGGGGGACTTTGAGCAGTTCTTC - TRBD2 TRBJ2-1 TRBV7-9
CASSSGQNNQPQHF TGTGCCAGCAGTAGTGGACAGAACAATCAGCCCCAGCATTTT many - TRBJ1-5 TRBV27
CASSFGPRSADTQYF TGTGCCAGTAGTTTCGGGCCGCGGAGTGCGGATACGCAGTATTTT - - TRBJ2-3 TRBV19
CASSLDGEYEQYF TGCGCCAGCAGCTTGGACGGTGAATACGAGCAGTACTTC few - TRBJ2-7 TRBV5-1
CSASGIDQQFF TGCAGTGCTAGCGGAATCGACCAGCAGTTCTTC - - TRBJ2-1 TRBV20-1
CATSDSAGLADTQYF TGTGCCACCAGTGATTCGGCGGGACTCGCGGATACGCAGTATTTT few - TRBJ2-3 TRBV24-1